A single sample gave rise to the 19 T cell receptor beta chains below, sequenced in a study of shared clonotypes between healthy human individuals. Assay: immunoSEQ multiplex PCR; the TCRdb copy retains only in-frame clones and omits some. Of about 680,000 clones in the sample, just over 90% were seen once. Naive CD8 cells lacked CD45RO, underwent positive selection for CCR7 and left out terminally differentiated effector memory CD45RA+ cells. The sequencing sample was made of naive CD8+ T cells sorted from blood. These receptors all come from a man aged 25 to 45 in good health.

This chain connects TRBV13 to TRBJ1-5; 9 nucleotides match TRBD1. Trimming took 2 bases from V and 0 from J; bases not matched to a gene: 5. The CDR3 spans 17 residues. Per germline, CDR1 PRHDT and CDR2 FYEKMQ (reference sequence). CDR3 coding DNA: TGTGCCAGCAGCTTAAAGGGACAGGGTTATAGCAATCAGCCCCAGCATTTT. Protein sequence: CASSLKGQGYSNQPQHF.

This chain joins TRBV21-1 and TRBJ1-1. TRBV21-1 is a listed pseudogene. The CDR3 sequence is 14 residues long. The CDR3 here is CASSRTKKHTEAFF. Written as DNA, the CDR3 is TGTGCCAGCAGCCGGACCAAGAAGCACACTGAAGCTTTCTTT.

This clone was counted ten times or more. This sample also contains other DNA sequences that code for the same CDR3. The V and J genes are TRBV10-2 and TRBJ1-5; no definite D call. Per the germline V gene, CDR1 is WSHSY and CDR2 is SAAADI. Trimming left V 0 bases short and J 0 bases short, with 9 bases between. The CDR3 has 16 amino acids. This chain's CDR3 is CASSESPGNSNQPQHF. The DNA of the CDR3 is TGCGCCAGCAGTGAGTCGCCTGGAAATAGCAATCAGCCCCAGCATTTT.

The V and J genes are TRBV29-1 and TRBJ1-1, with D unclear. Germline assignment: CDR1 SQVTM and CDR2 ANQGSEA. This CDR3 has 13 residues. Deletions cut 7 bases from V and 4 bases from J, with 16 bases between. CDR3 amino acids: CSADPGKGTEAFF. CDR3 DNA sequence: TGCAGCGCCGACCCGGGGAAGGGCACTGAAGCTTTCTTT.

V and J are TRBV11-2 and TRBJ2-7; D remains unclear. Trimming cost V 4 bases and J 5 bases, with 21 bases left between them. The CDR3 is 16 amino acids. CDR1 and CDR2 from the germline V gene are SGHAT and FQNNGV. Here the CDR3 reads CASSSRTPSPTDEQYF. Here the CDR3 DNA reads TGTGCCAGCAGCTCGCGAACTCCGAGCCCCACCGACGAGCAGTACTTC.

The chain carries TRBV7-9 and TRBJ2-7; 8 nucleotides match TRBD1. Trimming cost V 4 bases and J 6 bases; bases outside gene matches: 8. The CDR3 runs 14 residues. Germline CDR1 reads SEHNR; CDR2 reads FQNEAQ (reference sequence). CDR3 residues: CASSWPGGMVEQYF. For the CDR3, the DNA is TGTGCCAGCAGCTGGCCAGGGGGCATGGTCGAGCAGTACTTC.

The count of this clone is one. This sequence joins TRBV7-9 and TRBJ2-2; possibly TRBD1 for D (6 bases). Trimming left V 11 bases short and J 1 base short, with 14 bases between. This CDR3 comprises 14 residues. CDR1 and CDR2 (germline): SEHNR, FQNEAQ (reference sequence). DNA for the CDR3: TGTGCCGGGAAAAGCAGGGGGAACACCGGGGAGCTGTTTTTT. Encoded protein: CAGKSRGNTGELFF.

The chain combines TRBV7-8 with TRBJ2-7; D remains ambiguous. CDR1 and CDR2 from the germline V gene are SGHVS and FQNEAQ. V was shortened by 7 bases and J by 6 bases, with 13 bases between the two germline ends. The CDR3 has 12 residues. CDR3 sequence: CASTLLGREQYF. CDR3 in DNA: TGTGCCAGCACCCTCCTAGGTCGCGAGCAGTACTTC. Using reference TRBV7-8 and TRBJ2-7 for the parts outside the CDR3, the full variable domain is GAGVSQSPRYKVAKRGQDVALRCDPISGHVSLFWYQQALGQGPEFLTYFQNEAQLDKSGLPSDRFFAERPEGSVSTLKIQRTQQEDSAVYLCASTLLGREQYFGPGTRLTVT.

A few counts support this clone. V gene TRBV7-9 combines with J gene TRBJ2-2, with 8 bases fitting TRBD1. With 4 bases clipped from V and 6 bases from J, the junction kept 4 bases outside the gene matches. Germline V gene sequence: CDR1 SEHNR, CDR2 FQNEAQ (reference sequence). This CDR3 is 14 amino acids long. In DNA form, the CDR3 reads TGTGCCAGCAGCTCGGGACAGGTCCCCGGGGAGCTGTTTTTT. Its protein is CASSSGQVPGELFF.

The chain combines TRBV13 with TRBJ1-3; D not resolved. CDR1 PRHDT and CDR2 FYEKMQ come from the germline V gene (reference sequence). This CDR3 is built from 15 residues. Trimming stripped 4 bases from V and 7 bases from J, with 17 bases between. The DNA for the CDR3 is TGTGCCAGCAGCTCAACCTCGGACGCGGGGAACACCATATATTTT. Translated, it gives CASSSTSDAGNTIYF.

This chain links TRBV6-6 with TRBJ2-5, with D perhaps TRBD2 (6 bases). Germline-derived CDR1 and CDR2 are MNHNY and SVGAGI (reference sequence). The CDR3 is 12 residues long. Between the trimmed V and J ends, which lost 10 bases and 4 bases, there was a span of 13 bases. The CDR3 is CATGSSAETQYF. In DNA form, the CDR3 reads TGTGCCACCGGGAGTTCCGCAGAGACCCAGTACTTC.

Comment on this clone: Other DNA variants within this sample encode the same CDR3. J is TRBJ2-7 and V is TRBV5-6; D tentatively fits TRBD1 or TRBD2 (6 bases each). The CDR3 has 14 residues. The germline V gene has CDR1 SGHDT and CDR2 YYEEEE. V was shortened by 2 bases and J by 0 bases, with 9 bases between the two germline ends. The CDR3 DNA follows: TGTGCCAGCAGCTTAGGGGGGAGCTCCTACGAGCAGTACTTC. It specifies CASSLGGSSYEQYF.

Only a few counts were recorded for this clone. The chain is built from TRBV7-9 and TRBJ2-7; 7 nucleotides line up with TRBD1. CDR3 length equals 16 residues. Germline CDR1 and CDR2: SEHNR and FQNEAQ (reference sequence). V was clipped by 5 bases and J by 0 bases; unmatched bases: 10. CDR3 nucleotides: TGTGCCAGCAGCCCACCATTAGACAGGGCCTCCTACGAGCAGTACTTC. This sequence encodes CASSPPLDRASYEQYF.

V and J are TRBV11-2 and TRBJ2-7; 11 positions match TRBD2. Looked up from germline, CDR1 is SGHAT and CDR2 is FQNNGV. After removal of 4 bases from V and 4 bases from J, the junction contained 12 bases not matched to a gene. This CDR3 spans 17 amino acids. CDR3 sequence (DNA): TGTGCCAGCAGCTGGAGAACGAGACTAGCGGGACGTTACGAGCAGTACTTC. This codes for CASSWRTRLAGRYEQYF. The variable domain in full, completed from reference TRBV11-2 and TRBJ2-7, reads EAGVAQSPRYKIIEKRQSVAFWCNPISGHATLYWYQQILGQGPKLLIQFQNNGVVDDSQLPKDRFSAERLKGVDSTLKIQPAKLEDSAVYLCASSWRTRLAGRYEQYFGPGTRLTVT.

The chain is built from TRBV19 and TRBJ1-2; maybe TRBD1 (5 bases). The V end lost 8 bases, the J end lost 3 bases, and 13 bases lay between the germline ends. Germline lookup yields CDR1 LNHDA and CDR2 SQIVND (reference sequence). CDR3 length: 13 residues. Here the CDR3 DNA reads TGTGCCAGTGGGGAGGGGTTTGACTATGGCTACACCTTC. This codes for CASGEGFDYGYTF. Full variable domain (remainder filled in from reference TRBV19 and TRBJ1-2): DGGITQSPKYLFRKEGQNVTLSCEQNLNHDAMYWYRQDPGQGLRLIYYSQIVNDFQKGDIAEGYSVSREKKESFPLTVTSAQKNPTAFYLCASGEGFDYGYTFGSGTRLTVV.

The V and J genes are TRBV30 and TRBJ2-3; TRBD2 is a possible D gene (6 bases). The V end was cut by 4 bases, the J end by 4 bases, with 9 bases between. The CDR3 spans 12 residues. Germline V gene sequence: CDR1 GTSNPN, CDR2 SVGIG (reference sequence). The CDR3: CAWMRLADTQYF. The CDR3 DNA sequence: TGTGCCTGGATGCGACTAGCAGATACGCAGTATTTT.

The count of this clone is one. The chain recombines TRBV7-2 with TRBJ2-7, with a tentative D call TRBD2 (5 bases). The CDR3 spans 14 residues. Germline values: CDR1 SGHTA, CDR2 FQGNSA. V was cut by 5 bases and J by 2 bases, with 13 bases left in between. CDR3 in amino acids: CASSLRAATYEQYF. CDR3 coding DNA: TGTGCCAGCAGCCTGCGGGCCGCTACCTACGAGCAGTACTTC.

V is TRBV5-8 and J is TRBJ2-1, with TRBD1 matching 7 bases. This CDR3 contains 16 residues. The V and J ends lost 0 bases and 4 bases, in that order; junction bases with no gene match: 7. Germline V lookup: CDR1 SGHTS, CDR2 YDEGEE. DNA for the CDR3: TGTGCCAGCAGCTTGGAAATCGGACAGGTGTACAATGAGCAGTTCTTC. It yields the protein CASSLEIGQVYNEQFF.

This clone was seen only a few times. The rearrangement links TRBV10-3 to TRBJ2-3; 11 bases are shared with TRBD2. The CDR3 is 20 amino acids. Germline values: CDR1 ENHRY, CDR2 SYGVKD. V trimming: 3 bases; J trimming: 2 bases; junction bases outside the gene matches: 16. DNA of the CDR3: TGTGCCATCAGTGATTCCGAGGGTTCGCTAGCGGGAGGTACCACAGATACGCAGTATTTT. Translation gives CAISDSEGSLAGGTTDTQYF.